Below, one T cell receptor beta chain is given with its context. Its ends do not fully match the called genes, so a read error is possible. This entry belongs to a study of blood T cells in healthy people across ages. This CDR3 comprises 15 residues. Germline CDR1 MNHNY, CDR2 SVGAGI (reference sequence). With a J-beta primer mix and a sample-barcoded 5' primer, a second PCR ran about 7 to 12 cycles. Each CDR3 protein is one row after TCRdb ran MiXCR on the 5' RACE reads. The sample has about 930,000 distinct CDR3 sequences, roughly 28% seen once; the top ten hold 10%. These sequences were also reported in another study, on T cells of mothers and their children.

The sequenced sample consisted of blood. The origin of this receptor is a woman aged 40 to 50 in good health. This chain joins TRBV6-6 and TRBJ2-6; possibly TRBD1 for D (5 bases). The CDR3 DNA sequence: TGTGCCAGCAGTTACTCAGGTTCTGGGGCCAACGTCCGGACTTTC. Translating gives CASSYSGSGANVRTF.